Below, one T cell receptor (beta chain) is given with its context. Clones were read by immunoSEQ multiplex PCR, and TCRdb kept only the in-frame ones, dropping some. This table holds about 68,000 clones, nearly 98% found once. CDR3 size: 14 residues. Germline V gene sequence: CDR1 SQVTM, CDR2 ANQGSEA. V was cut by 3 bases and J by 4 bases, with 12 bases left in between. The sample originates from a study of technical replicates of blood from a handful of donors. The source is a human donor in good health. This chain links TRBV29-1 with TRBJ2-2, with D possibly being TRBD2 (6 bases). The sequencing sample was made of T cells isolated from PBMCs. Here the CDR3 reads CSVDGGDGTGELFF. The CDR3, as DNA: TGCAGCGTTGACGGAGGGGACGGCACCGGGGAGCTGTTTTTT.